These 5 T cell receptor beta chains originate from one sample sequenced in a study of sequential checkpoint blockade in melanoma. TCRdb's copy holds only in-frame clones and misses some; the assay was immunoSEQ multiplex PCR. The repertoire holds 20,000 to 25,000 clones, with roughly 78% as singletons. Documented treatment: randomized to nivolumab then ipilimumab (arm A) or the reverse (arm B). Sequenced here: CD8+ T cells sorted from blood (inferred from file names), sampled from a patient given nivolumab and ipilimumab in sequence. All receptors come from a human donor with melanoma.

This clone was picked up a small number of times. V gene TRBV2 combines with J gene TRBJ1-2, with D possibly matching TRBD1 (6 bases). This CDR3 comprises 12 residues. Deletions cut 6 bases from V and 9 bases from J, with 14 bases between. Per germline, CDR1 SNHLY and CDR2 FYNNEI. The CDR3 here is CASSRDKSSYTF. For the CDR3, the DNA is TGTGCCAGCAGCAGGGACAAATCTAGCTACACCTTC.

The chain carries TRBV7-6 and TRBJ1-5, with D uncertain. Looked up from germline, CDR1 is SGHVS and CDR2 is FNYEAQ. The CDR3 contains 13 residues. V gave up 4 bases and J gave up 13 bases, with 17 bases separating them. This CDR3 reads CASSSQEGGLQHF. DNA for the CDR3: TGTGCCAGCAGCTCTCAGGAGGGTGGACTGCAGCATTTT.

This chain uses TRBV6-9 with TRBJ1-1; 8 positions match TRBD1. This CDR3 region has 14 residues. The V segment lost 7 bases and the J segment 4 bases; nucleotides outside the gene matches: 8. CDR1 is MNHGY, CDR2 SVAAGI, per germline. The CDR3, as DNA: TGTGCCAGCACTCAGGACAGGGTCGCCACTGAAGCTTTCTTT. Its translation: CASTQDRVATEAFF.

This chain uses TRBV19 with TRBJ2-1, with 8 bases aligning to TRBD1. Per the germline V gene, CDR1 is LNHDA and CDR2 is SQIVND (reference sequence). The CDR3 sequence is 15 residues long. Germline trimming cut 7 bases from V and 3 bases from J; bases unmatched to any gene: 8. The CDR3 region is CASKPTGTGYNEQFF. The CDR3 nucleotides are TGTGCCAGTAAACCAACCGGGACAGGCTACAATGAGCAGTTCTTC.

The chain joins TRBV2 to TRBJ1-1; 11 bases line up with TRBD1. The junction had 5 bases not matched to a gene; V was cut back by 4 bases and J by 4 bases. The germline gives CDR1 SNHLY, CDR2 FYNNEI. This CDR3 is 15 amino acids long. The CDR3 region has the DNA TGTGCCAGCAGTGTTCGGACAGGGGGCTCCACTGAAGCTTTCTTT. It is translated as CASSVRTGGSTEAFF.